One sample yielded the 2 T cell receptor beta chains listed below, sequenced in a study of T cell responses to AZD1222 COVID-19 vaccine. Libraries were prepared by immunoSEQ multiplex PCR; TCRdb keeps only in-frame clonotypes and omits some of them. The sample includes 130,000 or so clones, approximately 95% of them seen just once. The source material was peripheral blood, sampled on day 0 of MenACWY control vaccination. Source of these receptors: an adult in good health.

V usage is TRBV7-9 and J usage is TRBJ1-4, with D hard to call. The CDR3 is made up of 15 amino acids. Trimming left V 5 bases short and J 0 bases short, with 10 bases between. CDR1 is SEHNR and CDR2 is FQNEAQ in the germline V gene (reference sequence). The CDR3 sequence: CASSLYGATNEKLFF. The CDR3 DNA is TGTGCCAGCAGCCTGTACGGTGCAACTAATGAAAAACTGTTTTTT.

This chain uses TRBV27 with TRBJ1-5, with TRBD1 matching over 9 bases. The germline gives CDR1 MNHEY, CDR2 SMNVEV (reference sequence). The CDR3 consists of 17 residues. The junction had 8 bases not matched to a gene; V was cut back by 0 bases and J by 5 bases. Written as DNA, the CDR3 is TGTGCCAGCAGTTTATCTCGGGGACAGGGTAGTGATCAGCCCCAGCATTTT. As protein: CASSLSRGQGSDQPQHF.